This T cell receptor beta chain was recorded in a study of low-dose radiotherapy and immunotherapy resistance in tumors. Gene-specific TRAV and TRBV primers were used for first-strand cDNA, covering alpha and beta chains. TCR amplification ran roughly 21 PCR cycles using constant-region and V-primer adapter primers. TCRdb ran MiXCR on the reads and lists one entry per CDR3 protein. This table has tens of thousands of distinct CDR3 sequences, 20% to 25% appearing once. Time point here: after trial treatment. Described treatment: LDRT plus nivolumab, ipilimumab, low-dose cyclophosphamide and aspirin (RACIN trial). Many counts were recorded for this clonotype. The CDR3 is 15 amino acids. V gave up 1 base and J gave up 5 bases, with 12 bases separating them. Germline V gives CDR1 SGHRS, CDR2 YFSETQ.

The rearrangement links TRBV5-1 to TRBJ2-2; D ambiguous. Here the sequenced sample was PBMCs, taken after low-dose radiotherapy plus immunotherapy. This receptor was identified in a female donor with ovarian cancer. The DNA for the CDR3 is TGCGCCAGCAGCTTGATGACGGGCGATACCGGGGAGCTGTTTTTT. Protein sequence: CASSLMTGDTGELFF.